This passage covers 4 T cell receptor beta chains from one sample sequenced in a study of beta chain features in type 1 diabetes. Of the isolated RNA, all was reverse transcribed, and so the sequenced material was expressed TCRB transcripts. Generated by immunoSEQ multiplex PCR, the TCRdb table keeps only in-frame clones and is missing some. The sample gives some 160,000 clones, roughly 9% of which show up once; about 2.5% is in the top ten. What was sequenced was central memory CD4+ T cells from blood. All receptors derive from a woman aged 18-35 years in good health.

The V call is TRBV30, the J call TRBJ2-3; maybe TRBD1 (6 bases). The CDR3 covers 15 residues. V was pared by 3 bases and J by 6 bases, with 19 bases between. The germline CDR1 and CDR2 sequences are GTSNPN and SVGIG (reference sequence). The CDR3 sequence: CAWSLGGPSSDTQYF. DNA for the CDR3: TGTGCCTGGAGCCTAGGGGGACCCTCATCCGATACGCAGTATTTT. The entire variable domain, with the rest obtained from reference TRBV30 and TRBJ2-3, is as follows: SQTIHQWPATLVQPVGSPLSLECTVEGTSNPNLYWYRQAAGRGLQLLFYSVGIGQISSEVPQNLSASRPQDRQFILSSKKLLLSDSGFYLCAWSLGGPSSDTQYFGPGTRLTVL.

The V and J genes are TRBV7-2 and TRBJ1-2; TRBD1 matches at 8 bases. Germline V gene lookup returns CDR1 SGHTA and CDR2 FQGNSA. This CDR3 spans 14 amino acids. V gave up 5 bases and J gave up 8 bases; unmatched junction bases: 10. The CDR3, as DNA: TGTGCCAGCAGCCAAGGACAGGGATATAGCGGCTACACCTTC. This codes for CASSQGQGYSGYTF. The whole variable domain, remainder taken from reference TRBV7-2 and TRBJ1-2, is GAGVSQSPSNKVTEKGKDVELRCDPISGHTALYWYRQSLGQGLEFLIYFQGNSAPDKSGLPSDRFSAERTGGSVSTLTIQRTQQEDSAVYLCASSQGQGYSGYTFGSGTRLTVV.

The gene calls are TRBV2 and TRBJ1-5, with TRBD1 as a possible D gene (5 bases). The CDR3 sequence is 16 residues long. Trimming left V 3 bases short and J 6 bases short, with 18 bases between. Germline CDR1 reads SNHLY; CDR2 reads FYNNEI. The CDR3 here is CASSDGWGQRSQPQHF. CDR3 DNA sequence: TGTGCCAGCAGTGATGGGTGGGGCCAAAGGAGTCAGCCCCAGCATTTT.

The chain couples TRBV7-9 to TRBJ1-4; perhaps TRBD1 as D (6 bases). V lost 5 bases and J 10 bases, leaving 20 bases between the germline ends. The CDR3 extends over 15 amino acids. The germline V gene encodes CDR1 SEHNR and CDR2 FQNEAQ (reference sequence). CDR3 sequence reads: CASSDGRGIKGKLFF. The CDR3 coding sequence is TGTGCCAGCAGCGATGGGAGGGGGATTAAAGGAAAACTGTTTTTT. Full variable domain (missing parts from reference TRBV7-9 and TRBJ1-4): DTGVSQNPRHKITKRGQNVTFRCDPISEHNRLYWYRQTLGQGPEFLTYFQNEAQLEKSRLLSDRFSAERPKGSFSTLEIQRTEQGDSAMYLCASSDGRGIKGKLFFGSGTQLSVL.